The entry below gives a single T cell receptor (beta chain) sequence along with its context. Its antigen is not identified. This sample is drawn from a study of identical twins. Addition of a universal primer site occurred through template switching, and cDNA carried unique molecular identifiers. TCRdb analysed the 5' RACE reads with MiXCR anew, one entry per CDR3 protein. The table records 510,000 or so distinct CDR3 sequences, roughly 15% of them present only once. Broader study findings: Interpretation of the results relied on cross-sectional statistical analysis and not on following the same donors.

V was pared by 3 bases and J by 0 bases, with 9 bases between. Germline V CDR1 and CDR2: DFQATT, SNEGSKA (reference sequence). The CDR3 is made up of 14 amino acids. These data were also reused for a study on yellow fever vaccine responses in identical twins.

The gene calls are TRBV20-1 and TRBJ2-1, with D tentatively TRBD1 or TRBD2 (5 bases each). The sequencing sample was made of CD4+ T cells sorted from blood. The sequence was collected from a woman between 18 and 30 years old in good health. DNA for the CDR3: TGCAGTGCTAGGGGGGAAAACTCCTACAATGAGCAGTTCTTC. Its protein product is CSARGENSYNEQFF.